The rows below give T cell receptor beta chains drawn from one sample of a study of response to subunit inactivated influenza vaccine. TCRdb called the RT-PCR reads again in MiXCR, with one record for every CDR3 protein. The data show about 520,000 distinct CDR3 sequences, less than 30% seen once. This specimen consisted of CD4+ T cells sorted from PBMCs, obtained less than 6 days after vaccination. These receptors were collected from a man aged 50 to 60 who received an inactivated influenza vaccine. The CDR3 runs from the conserved cysteine through the conserved F or W. The D gene is left open where the match is weak. Part of the rows lack a size; the others show once, few, many or a class for expanded clones.

D gene	clone size	V gene	J gene	CDR3 protein	CDR3 DNA
TRBD1	few	TRBV12-3/TRBV12-4	TRBJ2-5	CASSLEGAQETQYF	TGTGCCAGCAGTTTAGAGGGGGCCCAAGAGACCCAGTACTTC
NA	NA	TRBV10-3	TRBJ2-7	CAISEKGVGGSGSYEQYF	TGTGCCATCAGTGAGAAGGGGGTAGGAGGGAGTGGTTCCTACGAGCAGTACTTC
NA	NA	TRBV7-2	TRBJ1-5	CASSLAQGHLDPQHF	TGTGCCAGCAGCTTAGCGCAGGGACATCTGGATCCCCAGCATTTT
NA	few	TRBV20-1	TRBJ2-7	CSALARSYEQYF	TGCAGTGCTTTAGCGCGTTCCTACGAGCAGTACTTC
NA	NA	TRBV4-2	TRBJ2-2	CASSQDPGFGELFF	TGTGCCAGCAGCCAAGATCCGGGCTTCGGGGAGCTGTTTTTT
TRBD1	few	TRBV10-3	TRBJ1-2	CAISDKNFRTGTNYGYTF	TGTGCCATCAGTGATAAAAACTTTCGGACAGGGACTAACTATGGCTACACCTTC
TRBD1	NA	TRBV4-1	TRBJ1-1	CASSSLTGGRSEAFF	TGCGCCAGCAGCTCCTTGACAGGGGGCAGATCTGAAGCTTTCTTT
TRBD2	few	TRBV5-1	TRBJ2-5	CASSQGLAVDETQYF	TGCGCCAGCAGCCAAGGACTAGCGGTGGATGAGACCCAGTACTTC
NA	few	TRBV12-3/TRBV12-4	TRBJ2-1	CASSSPPSSYNEQFF	TGTGCCAGCAGTTCTCCCCCGAGCTCCTACAATGAGCAGTTCTTC
TRBD2	NA	TRBV20-1	TRBJ2-7	CSARDPAAAGDSYEQYF	TGCAGTGCTAGAGACCCAGCGGCAGCGGGGGACTCCTACGAGCAGTACTTC
NA	NA	TRBV5-1	TRBJ2-3	CASSLTRGPSTDTQYF	TGCGCCAGCAGCTTGACAAGGGGCCCAAGCACAGATACGCAGTATTTT
NA	few	TRBV7-9	TRBJ2-6	CASRGWSSGANVLTF	TGTGCCAGCAGGGGTTGGAGCTCTGGGGCCAACGTCCTGACTTTC
TRBD2	few	TRBV5-5	TRBJ2-7	CASSLEGLSTYEQYF	TGTGCCAGCAGCTTGGAGGGACTATCTACCTACGAGCAGTACTTC
NA	NA	TRBV6-1	TRBJ1-5	CASSPWGIGNQPQHF	TGTGCCAGCAGCCCCTGGGGGATTGGCAATCAGCCCCAGCATTTT
NA	few	TRBV28	TRBJ1-5	CASSYGAGGNQPQHF	TGTGCCAGCAGTTACGGGGCCGGCGGCAATCAGCCCCAGCATTTT
NA	NA	TRBV19	TRBJ2-1	CASSMGYNEQFF	TGTGCCAGTAGTATGGGCTACAATGAGCAGTTCTTC
NA	many	TRBV20-1	TRBJ1-5	CSARRDEYSNQPQHF	TGCAGTGCTAGAAGGGACGAATATAGCAATCAGCCCCAGCATTTT
NA	few	TRBV7-8	TRBJ1-1	CASSSREGLYTEAFF	TGTGCCAGCAGCTCCCGGGAAGGGCTGTACACTGAAGCTTTCTTT
NA	few	TRBV4-3	TRBJ2-3	CASSQMTPSTDTQYF	TGCGCCAGCAGCCAAATGACTCCTAGCACAGATACGCAGTATTTT
NA	NA	TRBV10-3	TRBJ2-3	CAISDPPGQTDTQYF	TGTGCCATCAGTGACCCCCCCGGTCAGACAGATACGCAGTATTTT
NA	NA	TRBV7-8	TRBJ2-6	CASSFGAPGANVLTF	TGTGCCAGCAGCTTTGGGGCGCCTGGGGCCAACGTCCTGACTTTC
NA	few	TRBV29-1	TRBJ2-1	CSVGLGTGYEQFF	TGCAGCGTTGGGTTAGGGACTGGCTATGAGCAGTTCTTC
NA	NA	TRBV25-1	TRBJ2-3	CASSPGFGTQYF	TGTGCCAGCAGCCCCGGTTTCGGTACGCAGTATTTT
NA	NA	TRBV20-1	TRBJ2-4	CSAGITGGAKNIQYF	TGCAGTGCTGGGATAACCGGAGGTGCCAAAAACATTCAGTACTTC
NA	few	TRBV5-1	TRBJ1-2	CASSKIQTDHYGYTF	TGCGCCAGCAGCAAAATACAAACGGACCACTATGGCTACACCTTC
NA	NA	TRBV4-1	TRBJ2-3	CASTSGLSTDTQYF	TGCGCCAGCACCTCGGGGCTTAGCACAGATACGCAGTATTTT
NA	NA	TRBV29-1	TRBJ1-2	CSVQDTYGYTF	TGCAGCGTTCAGGACACCTATGGCTACACCTTC
NA	few	TRBV7-2	TRBJ2-5	CASTRGSSETQYF	TGTGCCAGCACACGGGGGAGTTCGGAGACCCAGTACTTC
TRBD1	NA	TRBV7-9	TRBJ2-3	CASSQGQGRADTQYF	TGTGCCAGCAGCCAGGGACAGGGAAGAGCAGATACGCAGTATTTT
NA	NA	TRBV20-1	TRBJ1-2	CSARQPSNYGYTF	TGCAGTGCCAGACAGCCCTCGAACTATGGCTACACCTTC
TRBD1	few	TRBV5-1	TRBJ1-5	CASSPTGQENQPQHF	TGCGCCAGCAGCCCGACTGGACAGGAAAATCAGCCCCAGCATTTT
TRBD1	few	TRBV6-2/TRBV6-3	TRBJ2-1	CASSYRRQGATLEQFF	TGTGCCAGCAGTTATAGAAGGCAGGGGGCAACACTTGAGCAGTTCTTC
TRBD1	few	TRBV24-1	TRBJ2-3	CATSALPGTGTYSTDTQYF	TGTGCCACCAGTGCTCTGCCGGGGACAGGTACTTACAGCACAGATACGCAGTATTTT
TRBD2	few	TRBV30	TRBJ2-1	CAWNQGGSARVGNEQFF	TGTGCCTGGAACCAGGGAGGGTCGGCGAGGGTCGGCAATGAGCAGTTCTTC
NA	few	TRBV4-3	TRBJ1-1	CASSLAVGSGTEAFF	TGCGCCAGCAGCCTAGCGGTGGGCTCCGGCACTGAAGCTTTCTTT
TRBD2	NA	TRBV5-1	TRBJ2-1	CASSLGWGTSLVNEQFF	TGCGCCAGCAGCTTAGGATGGGGGACTAGTTTAGTCAATGAGCAGTTCTTC
NA	few	TRBV29-1	TRBJ2-3	CSVGQITDTQYF	TGCAGCGTTGGACAGATCACAGATACGCAGTATTTT
NA	NA	TRBV4-1	TRBJ1-2	CASSQESQALNYGYTF	TGCGCCAGCAGCCAAGAATCGCAGGCACTTAACTATGGCTACACCTTC
TRBD2	NA	TRBV4-1	TRBJ2-3	CASSQVPVTSGGADTQYF	TGCGCCAGCAGCCAAGTTCCGGTGACTAGCGGGGGGGCAGATACGCAGTATTTT
NA	NA	TRBV7-8	TRBJ2-7	CASSPLNEDEQYF	TGTGCCAGCAGCCCTCTGAATGAGGACGAGCAGTACTTC
NA	NA	TRBV28	TRBJ1-1	CASSSRWQNTEAFF	TGTGCCAGCAGTTCGCGTTGGCAGAACACTGAAGCTTTCTTT
TRBD2	many	TRBV7-2	TRBJ2-3	CASRLAGGRTDTQYF	TGTGCCAGCAGACTAGCGGGAGGCCGCACAGATACGCAGTATTTT
TRBD2	NA	TRBV11-2	TRBJ2-4	CASSPRSSGGAVGAKNIQYF	TGTGCCAGCAGCCCACGATCTAGCGGGGGGGCCGTAGGAGCCAAAAACATTCAGTACTTC
TRBD2	few	TRBV4-2	TRBJ2-5	CASSQVSGLARKETQYF	TGTGCCAGCAGCCAAGTCTCTGGACTAGCGAGGAAAGAGACCCAGTACTTC
TRBD1	NA	TRBV7-2	TRBJ2-1	CASSLDRGEFNEQFF	TGTGCCAGCAGCTTGGACAGGGGGGAATTCAATGAGCAGTTCTTC
NA	NA	TRBV28	TRBJ1-6	CASSPPGGASLHF	TGTGCCAGCAGTCCACCGGGGGGGGCCTCCCTCCACTTT